This TCR beta chain was found in a study of cytotoxic CD8 clonotypes in ibrutinib-treated CLL. Study-level information: Sequenced samples delivered averages of around 250,000 productive templates and 80,000 to 100,000 productive rearrangements. Regarding the study as a whole: While tracking circulating CD8+ T-cell counts, baseline clonality exceeded that of age-matched healthy donors.

The length of the CDR3 is 19 residues. The V segment lost 4 bases and the J segment 2 bases; nucleotides outside the gene matches: 16. Germline V gives CDR1 SGHRS, CDR2 YFSETQ. TCRdb's table, derived via immunoSEQ multiplex PCR, lists solely in-frame clones and lacks some. Of approximately 130,000 clones in the sample, around four fifths were seen once. This clone was counted a single time. Antigen specificity is unknown. Here the sequenced sample was PBMCs, taken after 24 months of ibrutinib treatment. The rearrangement links TRBV5-1 to TRBJ2-2; TRBD1 matches at 8 bases. The TCR originated in a human donor with chronic lymphocytic leukemia. CDR3 DNA: TGCGCCAGCAGCAGGGAAAGGACAGGGTGGGGTTCCAACACCGGGGAGCTGTTTTTT. The encoded protein is CASSRERTGWGSNTGELFF.